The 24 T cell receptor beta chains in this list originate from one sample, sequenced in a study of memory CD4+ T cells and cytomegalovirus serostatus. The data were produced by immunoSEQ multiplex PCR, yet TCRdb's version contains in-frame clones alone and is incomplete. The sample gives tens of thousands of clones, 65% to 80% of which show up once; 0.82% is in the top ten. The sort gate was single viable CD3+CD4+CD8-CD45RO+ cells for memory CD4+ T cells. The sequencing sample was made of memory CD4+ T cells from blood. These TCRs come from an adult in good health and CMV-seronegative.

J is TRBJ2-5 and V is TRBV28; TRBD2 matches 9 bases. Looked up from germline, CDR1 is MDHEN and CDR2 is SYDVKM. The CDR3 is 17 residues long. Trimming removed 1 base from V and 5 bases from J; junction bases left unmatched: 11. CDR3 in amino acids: CASSLSRGRALGETQYF. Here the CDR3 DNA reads TGTGCCAGCAGTTTATCCCGCGGGAGGGCCCTCGGGGAGACCCAGTACTTC.

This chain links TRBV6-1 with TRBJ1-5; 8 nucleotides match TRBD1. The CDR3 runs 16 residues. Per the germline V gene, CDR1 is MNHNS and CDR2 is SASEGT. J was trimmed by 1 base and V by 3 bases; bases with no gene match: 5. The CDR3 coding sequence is TGTGCCAGCAGTGACAGGGGGCGGGTCAGCAATCAGCCCCAGCATTTT. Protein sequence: CASSDRGRVSNQPQHF.

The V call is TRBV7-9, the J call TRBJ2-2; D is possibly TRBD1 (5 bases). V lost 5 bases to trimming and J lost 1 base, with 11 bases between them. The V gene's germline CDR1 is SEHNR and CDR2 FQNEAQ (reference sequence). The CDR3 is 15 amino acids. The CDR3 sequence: CASSHLTENTGELFF. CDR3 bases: TGTGCCAGCAGCCACTTGACAGAGAACACCGGGGAGCTGTTTTTT.

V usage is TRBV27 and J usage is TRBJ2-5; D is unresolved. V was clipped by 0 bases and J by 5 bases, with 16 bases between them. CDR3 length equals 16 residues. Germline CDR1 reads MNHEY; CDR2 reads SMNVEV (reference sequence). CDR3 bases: TGTGCCAGCAGTTTATCGTTTGGGATTCATAGGGAGACCCAGTACTTC. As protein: CASSLSFGIHRETQYF.

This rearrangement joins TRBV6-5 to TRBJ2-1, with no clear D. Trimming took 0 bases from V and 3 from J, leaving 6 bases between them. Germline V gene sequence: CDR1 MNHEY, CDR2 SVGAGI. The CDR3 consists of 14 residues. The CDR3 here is CASSYSGGYNEQFF. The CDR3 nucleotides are TGTGCCAGCAGTTACTCGGGCGGCTACAATGAGCAGTTCTTC.

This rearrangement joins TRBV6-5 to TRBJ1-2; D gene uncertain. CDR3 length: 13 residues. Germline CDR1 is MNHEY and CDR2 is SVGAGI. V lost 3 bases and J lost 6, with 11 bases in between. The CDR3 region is CASSYTLRDGYTF. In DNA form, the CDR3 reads TGTGCCAGCAGTTATACCCTCAGAGATGGCTACACCTTC.

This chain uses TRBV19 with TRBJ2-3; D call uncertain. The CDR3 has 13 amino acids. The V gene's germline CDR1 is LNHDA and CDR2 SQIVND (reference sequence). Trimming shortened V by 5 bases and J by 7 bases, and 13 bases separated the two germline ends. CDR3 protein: CASSADSLNTQYF. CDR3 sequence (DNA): TGTGCCAGTAGTGCCGACTCCTTGAATACGCAGTATTTT.

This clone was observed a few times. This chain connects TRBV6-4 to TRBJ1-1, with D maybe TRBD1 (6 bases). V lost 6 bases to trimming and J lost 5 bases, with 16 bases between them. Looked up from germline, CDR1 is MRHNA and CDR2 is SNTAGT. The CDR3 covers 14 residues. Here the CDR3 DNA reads TGTGCCAGCAGGGACAGCTCCTGGGAAACTGAAGCTTTCTTT. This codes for CASRDSSWETEAFF.

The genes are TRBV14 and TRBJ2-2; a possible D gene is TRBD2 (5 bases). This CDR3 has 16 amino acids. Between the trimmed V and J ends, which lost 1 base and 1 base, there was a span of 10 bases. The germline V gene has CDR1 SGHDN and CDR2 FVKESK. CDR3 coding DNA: TGTGCCAGCAGCCAAGGACCACTAGTGAACACCGGGGAGCTGTTTTTT. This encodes CASSQGPLVNTGELFF.

For the CDR3, the DNA is TGTGCCTGGAGTTCGGGACTACTTTACAATGAGCAGTTCTTC. Protein sequence: CAWSSGLLYNEQFF. This chain connects TRBV30 to TRBJ2-1; TRBD2 matches 7 bases. The germline CDR1 and CDR2 sequences are GTSNPN and SVGIG (reference sequence). V trimming: 2 bases; J trimming: 4 bases; junction bases outside the gene matches: 5. This CDR3 is 14 amino acids long.

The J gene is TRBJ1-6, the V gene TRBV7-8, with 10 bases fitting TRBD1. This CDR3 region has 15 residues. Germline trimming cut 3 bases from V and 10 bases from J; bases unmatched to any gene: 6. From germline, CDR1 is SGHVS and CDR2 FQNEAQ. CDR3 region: CASSFPGQGGSPLHF. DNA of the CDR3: TGTGCCAGCAGCTTTCCCGGACAGGGGGGATCACCCCTCCACTTT.

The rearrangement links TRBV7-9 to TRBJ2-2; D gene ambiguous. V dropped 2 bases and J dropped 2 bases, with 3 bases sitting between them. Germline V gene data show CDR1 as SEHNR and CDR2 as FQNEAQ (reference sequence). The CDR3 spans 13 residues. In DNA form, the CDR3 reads TGTGCCAGCAGCTTATCCAACACCGGGGAGCTGTTTTTT. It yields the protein CASSLSNTGELFF.

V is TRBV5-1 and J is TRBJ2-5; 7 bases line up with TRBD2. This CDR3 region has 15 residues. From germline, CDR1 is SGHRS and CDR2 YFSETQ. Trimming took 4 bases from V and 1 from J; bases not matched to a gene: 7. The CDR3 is CASSLQSGGQETQYF. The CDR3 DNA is TGCGCCAGCAGCCTGCAATCGGGGGGCCAAGAGACCCAGTACTTC. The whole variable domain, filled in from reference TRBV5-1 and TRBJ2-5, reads KAGVTQTPRYLIKTRGQQVTLSCSPISGHRSVSWYQQTPGQGLQFLFEYFSETQRNKGNFPGRFSGRQFSNSRSEMNVSTLELGDSALYLCASSLQSGGQETQYFGPGTRLLVL.

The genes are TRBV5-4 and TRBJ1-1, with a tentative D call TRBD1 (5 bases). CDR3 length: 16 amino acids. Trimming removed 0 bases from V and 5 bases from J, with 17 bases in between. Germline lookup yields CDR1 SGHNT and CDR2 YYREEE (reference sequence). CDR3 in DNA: TGTGCCAGCAGCTTGGATCCAGGGAGGAGCGGAACTGAAGCTTTCTTT. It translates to CASSLDPGRSGTEAFF.

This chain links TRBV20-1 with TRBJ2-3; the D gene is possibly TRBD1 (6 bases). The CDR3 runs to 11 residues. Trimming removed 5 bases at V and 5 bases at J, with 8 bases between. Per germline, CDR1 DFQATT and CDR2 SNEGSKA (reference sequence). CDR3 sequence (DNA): TGCAGTGCTTTACAGGGAGATACGCAGTATTTT. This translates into CSALQGDTQYF.

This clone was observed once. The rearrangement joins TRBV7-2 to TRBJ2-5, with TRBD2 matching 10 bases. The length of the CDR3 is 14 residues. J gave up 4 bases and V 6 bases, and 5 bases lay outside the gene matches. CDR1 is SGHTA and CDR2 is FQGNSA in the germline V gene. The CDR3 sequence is CASRGAGGRETQYF. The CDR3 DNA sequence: TGTGCCAGCAGAGGAGCGGGAGGGAGAGAGACCCAGTACTTC.

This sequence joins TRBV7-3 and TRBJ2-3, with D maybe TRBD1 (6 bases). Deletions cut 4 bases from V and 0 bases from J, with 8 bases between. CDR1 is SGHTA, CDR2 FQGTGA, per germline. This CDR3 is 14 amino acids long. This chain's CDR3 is CASSSQGSTDTQYF. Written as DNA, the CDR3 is TGTGCCAGCAGCTCCCAGGGGAGCACAGATACGCAGTATTTT.

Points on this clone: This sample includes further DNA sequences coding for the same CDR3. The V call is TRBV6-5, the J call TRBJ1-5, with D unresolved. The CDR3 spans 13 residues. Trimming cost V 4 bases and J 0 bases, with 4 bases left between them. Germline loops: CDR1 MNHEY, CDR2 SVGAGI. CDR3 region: CASSLDSNQPQHF. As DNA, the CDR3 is TGTGCCAGCAGTTTAGATAGCAATCAGCCCCAGCATTTT.

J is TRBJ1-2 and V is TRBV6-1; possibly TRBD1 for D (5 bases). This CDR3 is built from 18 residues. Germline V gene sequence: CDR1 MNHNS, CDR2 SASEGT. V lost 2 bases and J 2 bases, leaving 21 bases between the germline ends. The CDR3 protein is CASSEWGPNVSGNYGYTF. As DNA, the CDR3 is TGTGCCAGCAGTGAATGGGGCCCCAACGTCTCAGGCAACTATGGCTACACCTTC.

The CDR3 DNA reads TGTGCCAGCAGCTCCCGGGGCCTTTGGAATACGCAGTATTTT. This translates into CASSSRGLWNTQYF. The chain links TRBV7-2 to TRBJ2-3; either TRBD1 or TRBD2 may fit D (5 bases each). Per germline, CDR1 SGHTA and CDR2 FQGNSA. V shed 4 bases and J shed 7 bases, with 15 bases lying between them. The CDR3 has 14 amino acids.

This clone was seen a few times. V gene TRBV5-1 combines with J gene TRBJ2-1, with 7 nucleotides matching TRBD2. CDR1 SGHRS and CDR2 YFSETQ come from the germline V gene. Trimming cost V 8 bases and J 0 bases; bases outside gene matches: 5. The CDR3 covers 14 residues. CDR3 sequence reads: CASLADSSYNEQFF. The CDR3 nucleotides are TGCGCCAGTCTAGCGGATAGCTCCTACAATGAGCAGTTCTTC.

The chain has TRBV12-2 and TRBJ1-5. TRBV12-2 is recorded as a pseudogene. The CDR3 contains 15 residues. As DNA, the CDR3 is TGTGCAAGTCGCTTAGATGGAGAAGACAATCAGCCCCAGCATTTT. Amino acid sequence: CASRLDGEDNQPQHF.

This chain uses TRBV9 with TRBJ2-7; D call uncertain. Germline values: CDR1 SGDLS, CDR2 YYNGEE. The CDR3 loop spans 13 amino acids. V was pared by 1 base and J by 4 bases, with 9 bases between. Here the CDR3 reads CASSVRPDYEQYF. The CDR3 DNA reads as TGTGCCAGCAGCGTACGGCCGGATTACGAGCAGTACTTC.

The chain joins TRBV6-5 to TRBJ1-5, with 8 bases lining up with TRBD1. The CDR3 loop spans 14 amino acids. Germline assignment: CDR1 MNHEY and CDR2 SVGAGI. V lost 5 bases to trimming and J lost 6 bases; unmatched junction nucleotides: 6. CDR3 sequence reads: CASSQQGGAQPQHF. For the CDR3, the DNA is TGTGCCAGCAGTCAACAGGGGGGTGCTCAGCCCCAGCATTTT.